The present T cell receptor (beta chain) was sequenced within a study of Graves' ophthalmopathy and Graves' hyperthyroidism. Study-level findings and limits: The 13-signature model separated ophthalmopathy from stable hyperthyroidism at 85% to 90% sensitivity and about 80% specificity.

From RNA, the CDR3 regions of TCR beta chains were amplified and sequenced. HTBI primers were employed in first-round RT-PCR, then a second-round multiplex PCR followed. MiXCR was run by TCRdb on the multiplex PCR reads, yielding one entry per CDR3 protein. The sample comprises about 500,000 distinct CDR3 sequences, about two fifths of which are singletons, and about 4.2% rests with the top ten. This clonotype was detected many times. The target antigen is unknown. The V and J ends lost 5 bases and 6 bases, in that order; junction bases with no gene match: 11. Germline V gives CDR1 SGHVS, CDR2 FNYEAQ. The CDR3 sequence is 16 residues long.

This chain links TRBV7-6 with TRBJ1-2; 11 positions match TRBD1. The clonotype originates from an adult man with Graves' hyperthyroidism. Source material: peripheral blood or thyroid tissue (not recorded which). Here the CDR3 reads CASSMEVGTGGNGYTF. The CDR3 DNA is TGTGCCAGCAGCATGGAGGTGGGGACAGGGGGGAATGGCTACACCTTC.